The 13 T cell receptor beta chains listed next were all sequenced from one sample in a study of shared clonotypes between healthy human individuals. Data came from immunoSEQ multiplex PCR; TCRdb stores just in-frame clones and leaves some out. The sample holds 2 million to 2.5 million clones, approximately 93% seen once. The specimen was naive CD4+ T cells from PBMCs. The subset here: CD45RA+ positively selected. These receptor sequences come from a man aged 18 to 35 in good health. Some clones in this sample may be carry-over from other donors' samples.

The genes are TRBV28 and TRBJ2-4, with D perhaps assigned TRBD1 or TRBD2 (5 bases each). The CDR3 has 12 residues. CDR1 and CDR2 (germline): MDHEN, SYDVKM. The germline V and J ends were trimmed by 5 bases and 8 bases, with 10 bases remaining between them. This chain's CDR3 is CASSGGGDIQYF. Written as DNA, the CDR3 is TGTGCCAGCAGTGGGGGTGGAGACATTCAGTACTTC.

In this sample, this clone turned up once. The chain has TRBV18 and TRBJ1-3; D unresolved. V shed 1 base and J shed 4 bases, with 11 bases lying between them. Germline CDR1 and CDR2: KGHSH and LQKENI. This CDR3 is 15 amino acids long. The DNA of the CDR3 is TGTGCCAGCTCACCACGGGAGTCCCCGGGAAACACCATATATTTT. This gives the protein CASSPRESPGNTIYF.

Here the CDR3 reads CASSTRDRESEQFF. For the CDR3, the DNA is TGTGCCAGCAGCACCCGGGACAGAGAAAGTGAGCAGTTCTTC. This chain joins TRBV11-3 and TRBJ2-1, with 7 bases matching TRBD1. This CDR3 region has 14 residues. Germline CDR1 reads SGHNT; CDR2 reads YENEEA. V trimming: 5 bases; J trimming: 9 bases; junction bases outside the gene matches: 10.

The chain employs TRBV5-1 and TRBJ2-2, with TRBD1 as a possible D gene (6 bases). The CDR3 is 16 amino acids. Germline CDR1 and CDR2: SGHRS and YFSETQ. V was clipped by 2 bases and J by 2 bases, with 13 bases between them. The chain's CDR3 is CASSLPRTANTGELFF. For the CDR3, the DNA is TGCGCCAGCAGCTTACCAAGGACAGCAAACACCGGGGAGCTGTTTTTT. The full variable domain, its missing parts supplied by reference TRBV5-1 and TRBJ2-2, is KAGVTQTPRYLIKTRGQQVTLSCSPISGHRSVSWYQQTPGQGLQFLFEYFSETQRNKGNFPGRFSGRQFSNSRSEMNVSTLELGDSALYLCASSLPRTANTGELFFGEGSRLTVL.

CDR3 in DNA: TGCAGCGTTGAAGGGGCCTGGAGGACTCTATTAGCCTACAATGAGCAGTTCTTC. Protein product: CSVEGAWRTLLAYNEQFF. This chain joins TRBV29-1 and TRBJ2-1; tentatively, D is TRBD2 (5 bases). Germline values: CDR1 SQVTM, CDR2 ANQGSEA. This CDR3 region has 18 residues. The V end lost 1 base, the J end lost 2 bases, and 21 bases lay between the germline ends.

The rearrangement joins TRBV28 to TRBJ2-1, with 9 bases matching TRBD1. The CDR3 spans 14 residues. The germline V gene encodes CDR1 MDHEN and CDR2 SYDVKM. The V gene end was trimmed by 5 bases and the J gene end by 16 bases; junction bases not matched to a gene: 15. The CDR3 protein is CASSPNLSGTGKFF. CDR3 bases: TGTGCCAGCAGTCCCAATCTTTCCGGGACAGGGAAATTCTTC.

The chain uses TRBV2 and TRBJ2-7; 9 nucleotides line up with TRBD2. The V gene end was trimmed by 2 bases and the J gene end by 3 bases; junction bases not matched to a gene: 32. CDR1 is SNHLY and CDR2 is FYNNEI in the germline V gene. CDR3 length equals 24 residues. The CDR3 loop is CASSEWLWGRDLTAGGSEVYEQYF. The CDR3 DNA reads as TGTGCCAGCAGTGAATGGTTATGGGGCAGGGACTTGACAGCGGGAGGTTCTGAGGTCTACGAGCAGTACTTC.

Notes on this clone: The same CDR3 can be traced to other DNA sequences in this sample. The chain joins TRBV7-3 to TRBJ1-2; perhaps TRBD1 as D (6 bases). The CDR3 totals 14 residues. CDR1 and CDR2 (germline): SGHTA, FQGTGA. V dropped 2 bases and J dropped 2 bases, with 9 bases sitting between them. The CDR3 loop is CASSLGQGNYGYTF. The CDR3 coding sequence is TGTGCCAGCAGCTTAGGGCAGGGGAACTATGGCTACACCTTC.

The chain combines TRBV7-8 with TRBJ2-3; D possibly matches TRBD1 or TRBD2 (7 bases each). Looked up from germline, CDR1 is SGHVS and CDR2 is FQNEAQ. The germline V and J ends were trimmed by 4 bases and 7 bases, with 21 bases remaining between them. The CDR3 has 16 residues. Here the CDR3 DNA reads TGTGCCAGCAGCTCCCTTCGACAGGGAGGGTTGTATACGCAGTATTTT. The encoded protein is CASSSLRQGGLYTQYF.

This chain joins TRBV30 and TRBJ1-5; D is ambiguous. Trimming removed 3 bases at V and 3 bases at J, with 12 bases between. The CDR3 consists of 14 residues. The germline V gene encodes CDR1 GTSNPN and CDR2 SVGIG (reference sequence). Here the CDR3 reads CAWSGSDINQPQHF. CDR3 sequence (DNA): TGTGCCTGGAGCGGGTCGGATATCAATCAGCCCCAGCATTTT.

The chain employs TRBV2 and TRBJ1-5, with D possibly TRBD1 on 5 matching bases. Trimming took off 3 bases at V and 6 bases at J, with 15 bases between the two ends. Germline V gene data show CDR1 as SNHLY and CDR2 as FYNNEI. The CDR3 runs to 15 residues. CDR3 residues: CASSDSARVGQPQHF. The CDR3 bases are TGTGCCAGCAGTGATTCCGCCAGGGTAGGTCAGCCCCAGCATTTT. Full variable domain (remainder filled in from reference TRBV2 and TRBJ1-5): EPEVTQTPSHQVTQMGQEVILRCVPISNHLYFYWYRQILGQKVEFLVSFYNNEISEKSEIFDDQFSVERPDGSNFTLKIRSTKLEDSAMYFCASSDSARVGQPQHFGDGTRLSIL.

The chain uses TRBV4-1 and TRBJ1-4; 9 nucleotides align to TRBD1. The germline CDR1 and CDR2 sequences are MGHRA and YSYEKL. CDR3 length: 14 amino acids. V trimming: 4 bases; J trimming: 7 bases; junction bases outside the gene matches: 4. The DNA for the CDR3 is TGCGCCAGCAGCCTGGGACAGGGAGGTGAAAAACTGTTTTTT. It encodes CASSLGQGGEKLFF.

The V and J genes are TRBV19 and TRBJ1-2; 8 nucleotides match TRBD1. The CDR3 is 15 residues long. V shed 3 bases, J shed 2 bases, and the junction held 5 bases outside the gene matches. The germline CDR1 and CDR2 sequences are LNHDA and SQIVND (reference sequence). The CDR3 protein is CASSIRRQGNYGYTF. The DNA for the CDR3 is TGTGCCAGTAGTATTCGGAGACAGGGGAACTATGGCTACACCTTC.